The 20 T cell receptor beta chains below come from one sample, sequenced in a study of blood T cell repertoires in COVID-19. Libraries were prepared by immunoSEQ multiplex PCR; TCRdb keeps only in-frame clonotypes and omits some of them. The sample consists of a few hundred thousand clones, 80% to 90% of them appearing once. Sequencing was performed on peripheral blood. Receptors originate from a middle-aged man with acute or convalescent COVID-19.

CDR3 bases: TGCGCCAGCAGTCAGATCAAGCGGGCCGCCCGCGATACGCAGTATTTT. This sequence encodes CASSQIKRAARDTQYF. The V and J genes are TRBV23-1 and TRBJ2-3; D possibly corresponds to TRBD2 (6 bases). TRBV23-1 is placed among ORFs of uncertain function. This CDR3 is 16 amino acids long. V was clipped by 3 bases and J by 6 bases, with 19 bases between them.

The chain carries TRBV10-3 and TRBJ2-2, with 11 bases identical to TRBD2. Losses at the gene ends were 3 bases for V and 6 bases for J; bases not matched to a gene: 6. CDR1 is ENHRY and CDR2 is SYGVKD in the germline V gene. The CDR3 spans 16 residues. The chain's CDR3 is CAISDDSGRAAGELFF. Here the CDR3 DNA reads TGTGCCATCAGTGACGATAGCGGGAGGGCCGCCGGGGAGCTGTTTTTT.

V and J are TRBV30 and TRBJ1-1; no clear D gene. V was shortened by 0 bases and J by 0 bases, with 11 bases between the two germline ends. CDR1 and CDR2 from the germline V gene are GTSNPN and SVGIG (reference sequence). The CDR3 has 15 residues. The DNA of the CDR3 is TGTGCCTGGAGTGTAACGGCGGGAGTGAACACTGAAGCTTTCTTT. As protein: CAWSVTAGVNTEAFF.

This chain uses TRBV19 with TRBJ1-3, with TRBD1 as a possible D gene (5 bases). CDR1 LNHDA and CDR2 SQIVND come from the germline V gene (reference sequence). V gave up 0 bases and J gave up 0 bases, with 6 bases separating them. The CDR3 totals 15 residues. The CDR3 reads CASSIEGHSGNTIYF. CDR3 coding DNA: TGTGCCAGTAGTATAGAGGGGCACTCTGGAAACACCATATATTTT. The whole variable domain, filled in from reference TRBV19 and TRBJ1-3, reads DGGITQSPKYLFRKEGQNVTLSCEQNLNHDAMYWYRQDPGQGLRLIYYSQIVNDFQKGDIAEGYSVSREKKESFPLTVTSAQKNPTAFYLCASSIEGHSGNTIYFGEGSWLTVV.

This sequence joins TRBV18 and TRBJ1-6; 7 bases align to TRBD1. With V trimmed by 2 bases and J by 7 bases, 5 bases remained unmatched. Looked up from germline, CDR1 is KGHSH and CDR2 is LQKENI. There are 15 residues in the CDR3. The CDR3: CASSPSRTGNSPLHF. CDR3 in DNA: TGTGCCAGCTCACCAAGTCGGACAGGAAATTCACCCCTCCACTTT.

The genes are TRBV7-8 and TRBJ1-1; 7 nucleotides line up with TRBD1. The germline gives CDR1 SGHVS, CDR2 FQNEAQ. V lost 4 bases, J lost 8 bases, and 4 bases stayed unmatched. The CDR3 totals 12 residues. CDR3 sequence (DNA): TGTGCCAGCAGCTCCTCGGACAGGGAAGCTTTCTTT. It is translated as CASSSSDREAFF.

This rearrangement joins TRBV2 to TRBJ2-1; TRBD1 agrees at 11 bases. CDR1 SNHLY and CDR2 FYNNEI come from the germline V gene. CDR3 length: 14 amino acids. V lost 9 bases, J lost 9 bases, and 10 bases stayed unmatched. DNA for the CDR3: TGTGCCAGTACCATGGAGGGACAGGGGGGTGAGCAGTTCTTC. Its protein product is CASTMEGQGGEQFF.

V is TRBV5-6 and J is TRBJ2-3; a possible D gene is TRBD1 (6 bases). There are 16 residues in the CDR3. The germline V gene has CDR1 SGHDT and CDR2 YYEEEE. The V and J ends lost 4 bases and 2 bases respectively, with 17 bases between them. This chain's CDR3 is CASSRGTTQYTDTQYF. CDR3 nucleotide sequence: TGTGCCAGCAGCAGGGGGACAACACAATACACAGATACGCAGTATTTT.

The chain is built from TRBV18 and TRBJ2-4; 7 bases agree with TRBD1. The CDR3 extends over 16 amino acids. Trimming at V came to 5 bases and at J to 6 bases, leaving 13 bases not matched to a gene. Germline V gene data show CDR1 as KGHSH and CDR2 as LQKENI. CDR3 sequence (DNA): TGTGCCAGCTCATCGGGAATGACAGGGTTTACAAACATTCAGTACTTC. Amino acids: CASSSGMTGFTNIQYF.

The chain is built from TRBV6-4 and TRBJ1-2, with 10 bases matching TRBD1. Trimming took 2 bases from V and 7 from J; bases not matched to a gene: 7. Looked up from germline, CDR1 is MRHNA and CDR2 is SNTAGT. The CDR3 is 15 residues long. This CDR3 reads CASSDPGQGIGGYTF. As DNA, the CDR3 is TGTGCCAGCAGTGACCCGGGACAGGGGATCGGTGGCTACACCTTC.

With respect to this clone: Given a much more abundant clone one base away, this may be a read error. The identical CDR3 is also encoded by other nucleotide sequences in the sample. The chain employs TRBV6-1 and TRBJ2-1; 12 bases are shared with TRBD2. The V segment lost 2 bases and the J segment 4 bases; nucleotides outside the gene matches: 0. The CDR3 runs to 15 residues. Germline V lookup: CDR1 MNHNS, CDR2 SASEGT. CDR3 sequence: CASSELAGGYNEQFF. The CDR3 bases are TGTGCCAGCAGTGAACTAGCGGGGGGGTACAATGAGCAGTTCTTC.

This clone was found once. The chain couples TRBV30 to TRBJ1-1; a weak D match, TRBD1 (6 bases). The V end was cut by 7 bases, the J end by 10 bases, with 34 bases between. The CDR3 contains 17 residues. The germline V gene encodes CDR1 GTSNPN and CDR2 SVGIG (reference sequence). The CDR3 DNA reads as TGTGCCTCAAGTGGGATCCCCGATCGTGGACGGCCCAGGGGAGCTTTCTTT. Amino acid sequence: CASSGIPDRGRPRGAFF.

This chain uses TRBV15 with TRBJ2-5, with TRBD2 as a possible D gene (5 bases). This CDR3 is 13 amino acids long. The V and J ends lost 5 bases and 7 bases respectively, with 14 bases between them. Germline V gene sequence: CDR1 LNHNV, CDR2 YYDKDF (reference sequence). The CDR3 is CATSDLGRGTQYF. The CDR3 coding sequence is TGTGCCACCAGCGACCTTGGACGGGGGACCCAGTACTTC.

V gene TRBV12-3 or TRBV12-4 combines with J gene TRBJ1-4; D not resolved. This CDR3 is 13 amino acids long. V was shortened by 2 bases and J by 8 bases, with 9 bases between the two germline ends. The CDR3 DNA sequence: TGTGCCAGCAGTTTATCCCAGACAGAAAAACTGTTTTTT. Amino acid sequence: CASSLSQTEKLFF.

In its sample, this clone was seen once. The chain employs TRBV19 and TRBJ1-2; 11 bases agree with TRBD1. Germline V gene data show CDR1 as LNHDA and CDR2 as SQIVND (reference sequence). The CDR3 runs to 15 residues. V was pared by 4 bases and J by 5 bases, with 6 bases of the junction left unmatched. The CDR3, as DNA: TGTGCCAGTAGTACCGGACAGGGGGCTAGATATGGCTACACCTTC. As protein: CASSTGQGARYGYTF.

CDR3: CASSFSGTGRDTQYF. CDR3 bases: TGTGCCAGCAGCTTCTCCGGGACAGGGCGGGATACGCAGTATTTT. The chain has TRBV9 and TRBJ2-3, with 9 positions matching TRBD1. CDR3 size: 15 residues. V lost 4 bases to trimming and J lost 6 bases; unmatched junction nucleotides: 9. CDR1 is SGDLS, CDR2 YYNGEE, per germline.

The chain recombines TRBV4-3 with TRBJ1-1; 9 bases match TRBD1. Germline CDR1 and CDR2: LGHNA and YSLEER. V was clipped by 3 bases and J by 1 base; unmatched bases: 3. This CDR3 spans 15 amino acids. CDR3 bases: TGCGCCAGCAGCCAGGAGGGACAGGGGAACACTGAAGCTTTCTTT. Its translation: CASSQEGQGNTEAFF.

The chain joins TRBV19 to TRBJ2-7, with a possible D match to TRBD2 (7 bases). CDR1 and CDR2 (germline): LNHDA, SQIVND (reference sequence). The CDR3 runs to 15 residues. V dropped 5 bases and J dropped 1 base, with 15 bases sitting between them. The CDR3 here is CASSLNREGSYEQYF. The CDR3 nucleotides are TGTGCCAGTAGTCTAAACAGGGAGGGTTCCTACGAGCAGTACTTC. Full variable domain (outside the CDR3, taken from reference TRBV19 and TRBJ2-7): DGGITQSPKYLFRKEGQNVTLSCEQNLNHDAMYWYRQDPGQGLRLIYYSQIVNDFQKGDIAEGYSVSREKKESFPLTVTSAQKNPTAFYLCASSLNREGSYEQYFGPGTRLTVT.

The chain uses TRBV27 and TRBJ2-1, with 13 bases fitting TRBD2. The CDR3 is 16 residues long. The germline V gene has CDR1 MNHEY and CDR2 SMNVEV (reference sequence). Trimming removed 4 bases from V and 5 bases from J; junction bases left unmatched: 5. The CDR3 nucleotides read TGTGCCAGCAGTTCCCCGGGACTAGCGGGGCACAATGAGCAGTTCTTC. Amino acid sequence: CASSSPGLAGHNEQFF.

The chain uses TRBV27 and TRBJ2-1; the D gene is possibly TRBD2 (6 bases). Looked up from germline, CDR1 is MNHEY and CDR2 is SMNVEV (reference sequence). Trimming shortened V by 5 bases and J by 8 bases, and 22 bases separated the two germline ends. CDR3 length equals 16 residues. CDR3 DNA: TGTGCCAGCAGTCCGCCAGGAGGGGTAAATTTTGATGAGCAGTTCTTC. Amino acid sequence: CASSPPGGVNFDEQFF.